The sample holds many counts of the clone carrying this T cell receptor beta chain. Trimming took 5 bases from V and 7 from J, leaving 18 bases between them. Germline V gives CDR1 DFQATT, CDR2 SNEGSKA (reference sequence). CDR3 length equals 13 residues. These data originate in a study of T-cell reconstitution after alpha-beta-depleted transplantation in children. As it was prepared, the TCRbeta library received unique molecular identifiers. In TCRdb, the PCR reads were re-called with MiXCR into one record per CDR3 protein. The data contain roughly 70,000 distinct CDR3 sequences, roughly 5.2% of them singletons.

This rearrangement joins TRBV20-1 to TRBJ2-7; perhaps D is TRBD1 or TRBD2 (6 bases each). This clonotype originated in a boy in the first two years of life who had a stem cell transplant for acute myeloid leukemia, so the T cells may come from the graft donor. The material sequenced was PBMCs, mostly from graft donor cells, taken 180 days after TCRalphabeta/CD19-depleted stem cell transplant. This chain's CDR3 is CSAGPQGLGEQYF. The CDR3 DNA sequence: TGCAGTGCTGGACCACAGGGACTCGGGGAGCAGTACTTC.